These T cell receptor beta chains were read from a single sample in a study of cytomegalovirus exposure and HLA in healthy donors. Only in-frame clones appear in the TCRdb table, and some are missing; sequencing was by immunoSEQ multiplex PCR. The sample has roughly 160,000 clones, around 86% seen once; the top ten hold over 2%. Sequencing was performed on PBMCs. The receptor set was obtained from a male donor in good health and CMV-seronegative. Each CDR3 is given without its conserved first and last residue.

TRBJ1-3 | TRBV18 | ASSLLRTRSGNTIY
TRBJ1-1 | TRBV19 | ASSTRQGTEAF
TRBJ2-1 | TRBV6-6 | ASSYLASGGTGEQF
TRBJ1-4 | TRBV5-1 | ASSWYLQGANEKLF
TRBJ1-2 | TRBV5-1 | ASSLSESRDGYT
TRBJ2-7 | TRBV5-1 | ASSLAWQGVKEQY
TRBJ2-7 | TRBV11-2 | ASSFAGNPYEQY
TRBJ1-6 | TRBV10-3 | AINRSPGQPMGSPLH
TRBJ2-7 | TRBV30 | AWSPGLIYEQY
TRBJ1-5 | TRBV5-5 | ASSDKQHNQPQH
TRBJ1-1 | TRBV2 | ASRWGEDTEAF
TRBJ2-7 | TRBV6-5 | ASRDGDMYEQY
TRBJ1-6 | TRBV6-1 | ASNLRRQGYSPLH
TRBJ1-1 | TRBV5-4 | ASRSSGGSTEAF
TRBJ2-5 | TRBV6-5 | ASSWGGVGGETQY
TRBJ2-7 | TRBV9 | ASSVVGGEQY
TRBJ2-2 | TRBV2 | ASVGGLAGVRTGELF
TRBJ2-5 | TRBV5-5 | ASSIRPGLAGGTIQETQY
TRBJ1-6 | TRBV7-6 | ASSLKSGRYNSPLH
TRBJ2-2 | TRBV2 | ASSERWSGELF
TRBJ2-5 | TRBV5-4 | ASSPDRELSKETQY
TRBJ1-1 | TRBV5-1 | ASSLVGTPTGAF
TRBJ1-5 | TRBV18 | ASSLTGGKYSNQSQH